Given below is one TCR beta chain in context. The data are from a study of T cells after yellow fever vaccination. A universal primer site and UMIs were added as TCR cDNA was made by 5'RACE template switching. MiXCR, run by TCRdb on the 5' RACE reads, gives a single entry per CDR3 protein. Among tens of thousands of distinct CDR3 sequences listed, around 7% were seen once. This receptor was taken from a man aged 25 to 45 who received the YFV17D yellow fever vaccine. Sequenced here: CD8+ T cells sorted from PBMCs, sampled on the day of the yellow fever booster vaccination.

The CDR3 region is CASSLRTSGRADTQYF. The CDR3 bases are TGTGCCAGCAGTCTCCGGACTAGCGGGAGAGCCGATACGCAGTATTTT. The rearrangement joins TRBV12-3 or TRBV12-4 to TRBJ2-3; TRBD2 matches 13 bases. The CDR3 sequence is 16 residues long. J gave up 6 bases and V 5 bases, and 8 bases lay outside the gene matches.